This TCR beta chain emerged from a study of chemoradiotherapy in HPV16-positive cancers (dated by TCRdb to the early 2020s). Notes on the research overall: Using functional T-cell assays on cells from a couple of HPV16-positive patients, the researchers defined candidate HPV-specific T-cell clones and common TCR motifs. The candidate HPV-specific TCRs and motifs were subsequently tracked in TCR repertoires obtained from roughly 78 patients with HPV-related cancers. Whether T-cell immunity against the HPV oncoproteins E6 and E7 changes during chemoradiotherapy and whether survival is affected by this immunity were examined in the study. Results the study describes overall, beyond this receptor: The survival association was reported for HPV16-positive patients, and the functional definition of HPV-specific T cells was derived from only a couple of HPV16-positive patients. Expansion of candidate HPV-specific clones and E7-related TCR motifs was observed in the tumor microenvironment during treatment, whereas no such expansion was observed for non-HPV-specific T cells. In HPV16-positive patients, expansion of HPV-responsive T cells during chemoradiotherapy was found to be associated with improved recurrence-free survival.

Looking up the germline V gene yields CDR1 SGHRS and CDR2 YFSETQ. Trimming takes 0 bases from V and 9 bases from J, and the germline ends sit 19 bases apart. The CDR3 numbers 16 residues from cysteine through phenylalanine. Only the CDR3 DNA stays, 48 bases, in frame from base 1. Repertoires were sampled multiple times during chemoradiotherapy, which allowed clonal expansion in the tumor microenvironment to be followed. A word on this clone: Its target antigen remains unknown. No qualities accompany the bases; no much larger clone lies one base away.

Library preparation employed the immunoSEQ multiplex PCR assay. TCRdb obtained this table from immuneACCESS and retained in-frame rearrangements with V and J assigned. These tables miss some clones; where compared with another copy, unresolved V genes account for less than half of the shortfall, and the remainder is unexplained. The sample records 20,000 to 25,000 clones, approximately 90% of which are singletons. The ten biggest clones cover approximately 5.8% of the sample. The TCR sequence derives from a human donor with HPV-associated anogenital cancer. The chain joins TRBV5-1 to TRBJ2-1; the D segment cannot be called with confidence. This specimen was blood, taken from a patient who underwent chemoradiotherapy. The DNA sequence is TGCGCCAGCAGCTTGGATGCAAGCCGGTCCCTCGGTGAGCAGTTCTTC. This codes for CASSLDASRSLGEQFF.